This TCR beta chain was captured by sequencing in a study of shared clonotypes between healthy human individuals. This table comes from immunoSEQ multiplex PCR, and its TCRdb copy is limited to in-frame clones, with some not included. The sample includes 2 million to 2.5 million clones, under 97% of them seen just once. The V gene end was trimmed by 6 bases and the J gene end by 2 bases; junction bases not matched to a gene: 4. This CDR3 contains 15 residues. Germline V CDR1 and CDR2: LGHNT, FRNRAP. The genes are TRBV12-5 and TRBJ2-6, with 7 bases aligning to TRBD1. The source is a man aged 18 to 30 in good health. The material sequenced was naive CD4+ T cells sorted from blood. Subset denoted: CD45RA+ positively selected. In DNA, the CDR3 is TGTGCTAGTGGGGCAGACAGGGCTGGGGCCAACGTCCTGACTTTC. Translation gives CASGADRAGANVLTF. Variable domain in full (rest from reference TRBV12-5 and TRBJ2-6): DARVTQTPRHKVTEMGQEVTMRCQPILGHNTVFWYRQTMMQGLELLAYFRNRAPLDDSGMPKDRFSAEMPDATLATLKIQPSEPRDSAVYFCASGADRAGANVLTFGAGSRLTVL.